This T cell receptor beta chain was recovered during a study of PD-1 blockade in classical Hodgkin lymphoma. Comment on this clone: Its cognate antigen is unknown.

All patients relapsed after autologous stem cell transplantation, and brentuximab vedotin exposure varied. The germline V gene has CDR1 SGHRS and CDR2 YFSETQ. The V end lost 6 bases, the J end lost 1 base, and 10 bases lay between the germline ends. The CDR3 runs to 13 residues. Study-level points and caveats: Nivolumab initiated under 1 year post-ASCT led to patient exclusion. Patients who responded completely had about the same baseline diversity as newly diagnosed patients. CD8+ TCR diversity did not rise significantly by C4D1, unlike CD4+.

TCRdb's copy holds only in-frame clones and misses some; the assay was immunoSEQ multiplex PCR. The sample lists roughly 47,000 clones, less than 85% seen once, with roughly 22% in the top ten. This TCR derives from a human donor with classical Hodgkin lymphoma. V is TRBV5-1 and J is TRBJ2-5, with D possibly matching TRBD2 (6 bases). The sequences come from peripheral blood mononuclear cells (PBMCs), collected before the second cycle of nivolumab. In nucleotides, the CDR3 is TGCGCCAGCAAGCTCGGGAGCCAAGAGACCCAGTACTTC. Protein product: CASKLGSQETQYF.